This is a list of T cell receptor beta chains from one sample in a study of regulatory T cells in long-lasting Graves disease. In TCRdb, the reads were re-called with MiXCR into one record per CDR3 protein. The data contain 750 to 900 distinct CDR3 sequences, about 74% of them singletons. The material sequenced was peripheral blood mononuclear cells (PBMCs), taken with antithyroid drug treatment, in newly diagnosed or persistent Graves disease (not recorded which). Receptor source: a woman aged 35 to 49 with Graves disease. Both conserved end residues are trimmed from each CDR3.

V gene: TRBV20-1; J gene: TRBJ2-3; CDR3 length: 13; CDR3 protein: SAPLAGGRTDTQY
V gene: TRBV11-1; J gene: TRBJ1-1; CDR3 length: 12; CDR3 protein: ASSLGDGSYGAF
V gene: TRBV4-2; J gene: TRBJ2-1; CDR3 length: 13; CDR3 protein: ASSQEAYSYNEQF
V gene: TRBV5-1; J gene: TRBJ2-7; CDR3 length: 13; CDR3 protein: ASSLQEGATYEQY
V gene: TRBV12-3/TRBV12-4; J gene: TRBJ2-5; CDR3 length: 11; CDR3 protein: ASRPSTQETQY
V gene: TRBV5-1; J gene: TRBJ2-7; CDR3 length: 13; CDR3 protein: ASSIGTSGSDEQY
V gene: TRBV12-3/TRBV12-4; J gene: TRBJ2-3; CDR3 length: 12; CDR3 protein: ASSLGHSVDTQY
V gene: TRBV6-2/TRBV6-3; J gene: TRBJ2-7; CDR3 length: 11; CDR3 protein: ASDGEGSYEQY
V gene: TRBV6-5; J gene: TRBJ2-2; CDR3 length: 13; CDR3 protein: ASSYSILGPGELF
V gene: TRBV12-3/TRBV12-4; J gene: TRBJ2-2; CDR3 length: 11; CDR3 protein: ASSPGGPGELF
V gene: TRBV11-1; J gene: TRBJ2-7; CDR3 length: 11; CDR3 protein: ASSSPGTYEQY
V gene: TRBV12-3/TRBV12-4; J gene: TRBJ2-7; CDR3 length: 9; CDR3 protein: ASSLRDEQY
V gene: TRBV9; J gene: TRBJ2-2; CDR3 length: 14; CDR3 protein: ASSLVAGSYTGELF
V gene: TRBV29-1; J gene: TRBJ2-3; CDR3 length: 14; CDR3 protein: SVEGAAGKSTDTQY
V gene: TRBV27; J gene: TRBJ1-5; CDR3 length: 12; CDR3 protein: ASSPIDTNQPQH
V gene: TRBV5-4; J gene: TRBJ2-6; CDR3 length: 14; CDR3 protein: ASSRRQGPGANVLT
V gene: TRBV23-1; J gene: TRBJ1-4; CDR3 length: 11; CDR3 protein: ASSSPGDEKLF
V gene: TRBV5-1; J gene: TRBJ2-7; CDR3 length: 13; CDR3 protein: ASRTGKKDHYEQY